This T cell receptor beta chain was found in a study of T cell responses to AZD1222 COVID-19 vaccine. Study-level results: In the spike-specific TCR repertoire, nearly half reportedly target unmutated variant regions. No repertoire was sampled before or during the peak T cell response, only after it. Distributed over spike, vaccine-associated CD4 TCRs predominated at 160-218 and 743-854.

A word on this clone: Its antigen is not known.

The repertoire was sequenced with immunoSEQ multiplex PCR; TCRdb's copy has only in-frame clones and lacks some. This table has about 220,000 clones, 85% to 95% appearing once. The clonotype originates from an adult in good health. Source: peripheral blood, taken on day 0 of MenACWY control vaccination.

This CDR3 reads CAKGLAEPHHRSYNEQFF. The CDR3 bases are TGCGCCAAAGGACTAGCGGAGCCCCACCACCGCTCCTACAATGAGCAGTTCTTC. The chain employs TRBV10-1 and TRBJ2-1; 10 nucleotides agree with TRBD2. This CDR3 comprises 18 residues. The trim removed 10 bases at V and 0 bases at J, leaving 15 bases unmatched. Germline V gene sequence: CDR1 WNHNN, CDR2 SYGVQD (reference sequence).